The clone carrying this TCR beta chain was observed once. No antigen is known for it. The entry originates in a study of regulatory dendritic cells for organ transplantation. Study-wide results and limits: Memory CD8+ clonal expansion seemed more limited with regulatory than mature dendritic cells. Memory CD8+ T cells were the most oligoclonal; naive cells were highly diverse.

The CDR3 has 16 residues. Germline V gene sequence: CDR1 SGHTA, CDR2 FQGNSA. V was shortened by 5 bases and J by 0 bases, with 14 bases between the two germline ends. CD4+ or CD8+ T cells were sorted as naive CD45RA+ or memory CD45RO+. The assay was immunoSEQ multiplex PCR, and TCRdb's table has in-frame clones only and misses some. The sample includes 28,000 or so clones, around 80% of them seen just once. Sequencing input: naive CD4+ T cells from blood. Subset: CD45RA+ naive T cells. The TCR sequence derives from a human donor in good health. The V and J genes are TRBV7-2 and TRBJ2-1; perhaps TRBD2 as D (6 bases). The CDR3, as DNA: TGTGCCAGCAGCCCCCGGGGGACCCGCTCCTACAATGAGCAGTTCTTC. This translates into CASSPRGTRSYNEQFF.